This T cell receptor beta chain is drawn from a study of blood T cell repertoires in COVID-19. Looking at the study overall: From T cells, B-cell-depleted T cells, or PBMCs came the material, which was cDNA or gDNA.

Cohorts were assigned according to the clinical history that participants reported. Trimming removed 2 bases from V and 0 bases from J, with 20 bases in between. Germline V gene data show CDR1 as SQVTM and CDR2 as ANQGSEA. CDR3 size: 17 residues. In the source study's methods: Estimated nucleated cell counts came from reference gene primer amplification. Assay: immunoSEQ multiplex PCR; the TCRdb copy retains only in-frame clones and omits some. V, J and clone size are taken as reported in that table, and D and trimming were inferred from the DNA itself. The profile shows over 200,000 clones, roughly 89% of them singletons.

The receptor was derived from a man aged 25 to 40 who had been exposed to COVID-19. V and J are TRBV29-1 and TRBJ2-7; D remains unclear. Sequencing input: PBMCs or T cells enriched from blood (not recorded which). DNA for the CDR3: TGCAGCGTTGAAATTGCCCTCAAAAAGCCCCGCTCCTACGAGCAGTACTTC. Residues: CSVEIALKKPRSYEQYF.